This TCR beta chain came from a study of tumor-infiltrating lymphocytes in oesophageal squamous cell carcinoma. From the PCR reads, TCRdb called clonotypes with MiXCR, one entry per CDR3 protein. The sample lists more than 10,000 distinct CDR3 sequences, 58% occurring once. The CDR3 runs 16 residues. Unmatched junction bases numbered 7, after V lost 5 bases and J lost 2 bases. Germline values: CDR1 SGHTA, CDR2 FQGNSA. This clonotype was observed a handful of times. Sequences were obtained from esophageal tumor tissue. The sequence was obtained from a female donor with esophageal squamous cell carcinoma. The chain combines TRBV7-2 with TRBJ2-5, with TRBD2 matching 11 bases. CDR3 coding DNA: TGTGCCAGCAGCATCGGAGGGACTAGCGGACAAGAGACCCAGTACTTC. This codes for CASSIGGTSGQETQYF.